The clone carrying this TCR beta chain was seen at least ten times. Its antigen is undetermined. This specimen belongs to a study of T cells in Graves' hyperthyroidism and ophthalmopathy. Study-wide background: Sampling of peripheral blood happened at initial diagnosis, prior to any treatment.

Whole-study findings and limits: Blood also carried most thyroid clonotypes expanded above 0.001. The model made its ophthalmopathy prediction, and onset followed a median approximately 7 months later.

Patients aged 18 to 65 had newly diagnosed hyperthyroidism lasting under 2 months. The TCR beta CDR3 regions underwent amplification using RNA transcripts as the source. HTBI primers were employed in a first-round RT-PCR of the TCR CDR3. Each CDR3 protein gets one entry after TCRdb re-called the multiplex PCR reads with MiXCR. The sample yields around 420,000 distinct CDR3 sequences, approximately 15% seen once. This TCR was sampled from a woman between 18 and 29 years old with Graves' hyperthyroidism. Sample: blood.

The CDR3 region has the DNA TGTGCCAGCAGCCTGGACAGGGCGGGATCCTACAATGAGCAGTTCTTC. Its protein product is CASSLDRAGSYNEQFF. The chain joins TRBV7-2 to TRBJ2-1; 8 bases match TRBD1. This CDR3 is 16 amino acids long. Trimming took 5 bases from V and 1 from J; bases not matched to a gene: 7. Germline CDR1 and CDR2: SGHTA and FQGNSA.